What follows is one T cell receptor (beta chain) and its context. This clone was seen just once. What this receptor recognizes is not known. No base-level quality is on record; no much larger clone is a single base apart. This specimen belongs to a study of cytomegalovirus exposure and HLA in healthy donors (dated by TCRdb to 2016 to 2017). For the wider study: An earlier analysis of under 600 of the donors reported 250 to 350 Gb of sequence data and some 100 million unique TCR beta sequences from about 180 million T cells. About 300 gigabases of sequencing data and approximately 85 million unique TCR sequences were included in an early release covering around 650 HLA-typed donors. Among the approximately 400 genotyped donors, around 81% belonged to the genetic ancestry cluster associated with self-reported Caucasian donors. The aim of the study was to test whether cataloging public T cell receptors could identify signatures of past pathogen exposure. The T cell repertoires of around 670 subjects were profiled by immunosequencing and related to cytomegalovirus serostatus. Besides the first cohort of more than 650 subjects, a separate validation cohort made up of over 95 different subjects was used. To predict cytomegalovirus infection status, the study combined high-throughput TCR immunosequencing, statistical association of individual TCRs with disease status, and machine learning. To study patterns of TCR occurrence, a later analysis re-analyzed previously published TCR beta repertoires from hundreds of donors and added high-resolution HLA genotyping. In the later analysis, no new phenotypic data were used to find candidate immune exposures; instead, reliance was placed on TCR beta sequences and their occurrence across donors. An earlier analysis of 587 of the donors used high-throughput TCR beta sequencing to judge whether each TCR beta V gene segment behaved as functional or pseudogenic. Donor age, sex, ethnicity and CMV serostatus were compiled together with the repertoire data. A later genetic analysis took genome-wide SNP genotypes for 398 of the 666 donors and used that subset as a discovery cohort. All discovery cohort repertoires had been generated on a single sequencing platform. HLA typing included class I and class II loci at four-digit resolution. Typing coverage varied by locus: about 620-640 donors for A, B, C, DRB1 and DQB1; more than 500 for DQA1; approximately 610 for DPA1; under 490 for DPB1. Because of strong linkage in the cohort, a handful of DR-DQ haplotypes were treated as single units for association and clustering. On average, around 240,000 unique TCR beta nucleotide sequences were sequenced per donor among about 400 genotyped donors of the cohort, with approximately 18% of those sequences being non-productive.

Library creation used the immunoSEQ multiplex PCR assay. The multiplex PCR relied on a mix of 60 forward primers for TCR Vbeta segments and 13 reverse primers for TCR Jbeta segments. Amplification of the CDR3 region of rearranged TCR beta genes was performed with a multiplex PCR assay on genomic DNA. The amplified TCR beta libraries were sequenced on the Illumina HiSeq System as 87-base-pair reads. As for the original processing: Across the 670 or so repertoires, a later analysis counted roughly 77 million unique TCR beta chains, 9.5 million to 12 million of which were shared by at least two donors. Raw reads were error-corrected and collapsed into unique sequences by a nearest-neighbor algorithm in which closely related sequences were merged to remove PCR and sequencing errors. Alignment of CDR3 sequences to IMGT reference sequences was used to assign V, D and J gene segments. For a sequence to be retained, a match of at least six nucleotides was required to both a V gene segment and a J gene segment. A rearrangement was called productive if the CDR3 had no stop codons and remained in frame with V and J, and every other rearrangement was called non-productive. Following IMGT convention, CDR3 was defined as the stretch from the second conserved V-encoded cysteine up to the conserved J-encoded phenylalanine. Sequences without an unambiguous match to a single V gene segment were excluded from the earlier analysis of 587 of the donors. An earlier analysis of some 500 of the donors classified V segments as functional when productive rearrangements were above 56.7% and as segregating when the standard deviation between donors was above 5%. A statistical classification framework was developed to diagnose cytomegalovirus status using the catalog of TCR beta chain sequences. A later analysis assigned V and J genes by comparing TCR nucleotide sequences with IMGT/GENE-DB human TR gene sequences. The TCRdist pipeline was used in a later analysis to assign CDR3 sequences and most-parsimonious VDJ recombination scenarios. In a later analysis, each TCR beta chain was defined by its CDR3 amino acid sequence together with its V-gene family, and reads lacking a unique V-gene family were excluded. As a way to deal with suspected cross-contamination and a sequencing artifact, a later analysis dropped hundreds of nucleotide sequences that were highly shared and had low generation probability. For each public chain, a later analysis derived a clonal expansion index from normalized ranks of inferred template counts within each repertoire. In a later analysis, generation probabilities were computed with a VDJ recombination model fitted to out-of-frame rearrangements, and the resulting probabilities were checked against IGoR. A later analysis scored TCR-TCR, TCR-HLA and TCR-CMV co-occurrence with hypergeometric tests, applying a repertoire-size bias correction to TCR pairs. False discovery rates were estimated in a later analysis by permuting HLA or CMV assignments 20 times. In a later analysis, co-occurring TCRs were grouped using DBSCAN, with TCRdist sequence similarity added in when clustering inside HLA-allele-positive subsets. Repertoires with fewer than 30,000 or more than 120,000 public chains were left out of co-occurrence clustering, as were four to six repertoires with anomalous nucleotide sharing. TCRdb re-hosts the immuneACCESS table, in-frame sequences only. Its copies lack some clones; in the studies checked, an unresolved V gene accounts for under half of them, and the cause for the rest is not known. V and J calls and clone size are given by that table; D and trimming were obtained from the DNA. Within this sample are around 90,000 clones, with less than 80% of them counted one time only. Clones ranked in the top ten supply about 3% of the sample.

The cohort consisted of fewer than 700 healthy bone marrow donors. All cohort members were sampled while nominally healthy, although unrecorded immune exposures were likely present. The donor was CMV seronegative and belonged to the group of several hundred seronegative cohort members. A peripheral blood sample was provided by each donor, and peripheral blood mononuclear cells were used for TCR beta sequencing. Genomic DNA extraction from the blood cell samples was performed with the Qiagen DNeasy Blood Extraction Kit. V and J are truncated by 7 bases and 4 bases respectively, leaving an intervening sequence of 17 bases. CDR1 and CDR2, looked up from the germline V gene (reference sequence), are LNHDA and SQIVND. The CDR3, cysteine through phenylalanine, is 16 amino acids long. Only CDR3 DNA is held: 48 bases, read in frame from base 1. Paper-wide results and their limitations: A further reported finding was that TCR beta sequences accurately predicted the HLA-A and HLA-B alleles for most subjects in the first cohort. Specific HLA alleles were associated with some 15,000 TCR beta sequences at a false discovery rate of 0.05 in a later analysis. The presence/absence analyses assumed that sequencing depth was roughly uniform across donors, and that assumption may not be true. An association between a missense DCLRE1C variant and V-gene and J-gene trimming of TCR beta chains was found in a later genetic analysis and replicated in an independent cohort. Correlated functional status among segregating V segments might be attributable to linkage disequilibrium, but an unknown experimental factor could not be ruled out. In a later analysis, the rate of TCR association differed among HLA loci, with DRB1 alleles having the most associated TCRs and HLA-C alleles having the fewest. The study gave a list of roughly 150 TCR beta chains associated with cytomegalovirus. Only TCR beta chains were sequenced in this cohort, and the absence of alpha or paired-chain data limited detectable features. Across donors, most TCR sequences were observed very rarely, whereas some public TCRs were present in many individuals. Because HLA typing was unavailable for some donors at each locus, only the typed subset was used in association tests. In a later analysis, several top co-occurrence clusters were reported to appear linked to parvovirus B19, influenza, CMV and Epstein-Barr virus. A few of the identified cytomegalovirus-associated TCR beta chains were confirmed in vitro to be specific for cytomegalovirus antigens. Some 15 rarely observed V segments, including chromosome 9 orphons, were excluded from the earlier analysis of about 610 of the donors because counts were too low. According to the authors, the approach could potentially be generalized to other disease states and immunological phenotypes. Assigning TCR associations to individual alleles was difficult when HLA alleles, especially DR and DQ, strongly co-occurred. The only immune exposure information available for the cohort was CMV serostatus. In a later analysis, most CMV-associated TCR beta chains were found to appear HLA-restricted, with HLA associations seemingly driven largely by CMV exposure. In a later analysis, HLA-associated TCR beta chains were found to be more clonally expanded and to have lower generation probabilities than equally common non-associated chains. An earlier analysis of several hundred of the donors showed that most TCR beta V segments appeared in productive rearrangements either about 90% or about 30% of the time, which broadly matched IMGT annotations. According to a later genetic analysis, donors in an Asian-associated ancestry cluster had fewer N-insertions in productive TCRs than the approximately 650-donor mean. Some IMGT-functional V segments, including TRBV6-2 and TRBV6-3, could not be distinguished by the 87-base-pair reads and were therefore excluded. The sequencing pipeline was judged likely to have produced a cluster of highly shared sequence variants as a technical artifact. The classifier was reported to diagnose cytomegalovirus status with high specificity and sensitivity in both the original cohort and the validation cohort.

The chain is made from TRBV19 and TRBJ2-6, with a tentative D gene TRBD1 over 6 matching bases. The sample was PBMCs. The source of this sequence is a woman aged 40-49 years in good health and CMV-seronegative. The CDR3 region reads CASTMGTGRGANVLTF. The nucleotide sequence is TGTGCCAGTACCATGGGTACAGGGCGGGGGGCCAACGTCCTGACTTTC.